This T cell receptor (beta chain) stems from a study of blood T cell repertoires in COVID-19. Study-level information: PBMCs, B-cell-depleted T cells, or T cells were the source of the cDNA or gDNA that made up the material.

This CDR3 region has 16 residues. V was clipped by 4 bases and J by 2 bases, with 18 bases between them. Profiling relied on immunoSEQ multiplex PCR, and the TCRdb table lists in-frame clones only, not all of them. This sample has 35,000 to 55,000 clones, with under 90% found just once. The receptor was isolated from a woman between 65 and 79 years old with acute or convalescent COVID-19. V usage is TRBV5-3 and J usage is TRBJ2-5, with D tentatively TRBD1 (5 bases). TRBV5-3 has ORF status, its function being uncertain. Sequencing was done on a sample of peripheral blood. CDR3 residues: CARSRSPDSGQETQYF. CDR3 coding DNA: TGTGCCAGAAGCCGGAGTCCAGACAGTGGACAAGAGACCCAGTACTTC.